This T cell receptor beta chain comes out of a study of T cells in Graves' hyperthyroidism and ophthalmopathy (dated by TCRdb to the late 2010s). As for the study more broadly: Peripheral blood was sampled at the time of initial diagnosis, prior to any treatment. TCR Vbeta CDR3 sequencing of some 140 peripheral blood samples (approximately 44 ophthalmopathy, 75 to 80 hyperthyroidism and about 17 progressor patients) is reported in the paper. To identify TCR V-J signatures that set the groups apart, the researchers used a discovery cohort of about a hundred patients, made up of around 42 with Graves' ophthalmopathy and 57 with stable Graves' hyperthyroidism. The 100 or so discovery patients were randomly split 7:3 into training and test sets. Whether ophthalmopathy could be predicted prospectively was tested in an independent validation cohort made up of 18 hyperthyroidism patients plus 17 patients who later progressed to ophthalmopathy. Once sampling was done, hyperthyroidism patients were given methimazole at a starting dose of 30 mg daily, whereas ophthalmopathy patients were given high-dose intravenous methylprednisolone. In addition, the study compared T-cell repertoires in thyroid tissue and in blood from roughly six Graves' hyperthyroidism patients. What the authors observed across the whole study: Most expanded thyroid clonotypes (frequency above 0.001) were also detected in blood, suggesting blood repertoires may reflect thyroid immune responses. No statistical method was used to set the sample size in advance, and investigators knew the group allocation. In validation, progression to ophthalmopathy was predicted by the model with about 70% sensitivity and 72% to 80% specificity, a median of 6.5 months before onset. A model built on a 13 V-J signature distinguished ophthalmopathy from stable hyperthyroidism, reaching 85% to 90% sensitivity and 81% to 83% specificity in cross-validation and 80%/75% in testing.

This clonotype was found many times. No antigen is known for it. No base-level quality is on record; no much larger clone is a single base apart. The germline ends are 8 bases apart after V is trimmed by 5 bases and J by 9 bases. Inclusive of the bounding cysteine and phenylalanine, the CDR3 is 11 residues long. Here the CDR3 DNA is all that survives: 33 bases in frame from base 1. From a lookup of the germline V gene, CDR1 and CDR2 are MDHEN and SYDVKM. A patient counted as having stable Graves' hyperthyroidism if no progression to ophthalmopathy occurred over 18 months of follow-up. Hyperthyroidism patients were aged 18 to 65 years and newly diagnosed, with disease duration of less than 2 months. Any patient with an uncontrolled infection, another autoimmune disease, pregnancy or lactation was excluded. Diagnoses were based on clinical symptoms, serum thyroxine and TRAb, thyroid ultrasound and orbital computed tomography. PBMCs were separated from about 10 ml of fresh peripheral blood using Ficoll-Paque density gradient centrifugation. Total RNA was extracted with Trizol reagent, and quality was checked on an Agilent 2100 Bioanalyzer.

TCR beta CDR3 regions were amplified from RNA transcripts. The TCR CDR3 was subjected to a first round of RT-PCR using the HTBI primer set and the Qiagen OneStep RT-PCR kit. Libraries were constructed in a second round of multiplex PCR, after which size selection and purification were carried out. The libraries were sequenced on an Illumina HiSeq2000 using paired-end 100 bp reads. In the source study's methods: SOAPnuke was used to process the raw data, removing reads that contained adapters or uncalled bases, had a mean Phred below 15, or lacked an exact match to the constant primer or identifier. High-quality paired reads were merged with COPE v1.2.5, and unique nucleotide sequences were defined as clonotypes. MiTCR v1.1 was used to align clonotypes to the IMGT TRBV, TRBD and TRBJ reference segments. Analysis was restricted to V-J combinations with a frequency above 0.0001, which covered roughly 99% of repertoires. A TCS score was defined as the ratio between F50 (clonal expansion) and ExV (chaos), using BLOSUM62-based TCRdist between CDR3 peptides within each V-J. Welch's t-statistics and random forest reduced fewer than 550 V-J features to around 14, which were used in a naive Bayes classifier (R e1071). In TCRdb, the public reads were trimmed at Q25 with fastp and aligned with MiXCR, with productive beta chains retained. Rows merge per CDR3 protein into single entries with the most common DNA and genes. The V and J calls follow TCRdb's processing rather than the paper's. The table for this sample lists around 620,000 distinct CDR3 sequences; roughly 15% of them were counted only once. 3.8% of the sample rests with the top ten.

Recombination linked TRBV28 to TRBJ2-1; the D gene cannot be resolved reliably. The receptor comes from a woman younger than 45 with Graves' hyperthyroidism. Sequencing was carried out using blood. CDR3 reads: CASSSIGEQFF. The DNA sequence follows: TGTGCCAGCAGTAGTATCGGTGAGCAGTTCTTC.